This TCR beta chain was identified during a study of OX40 agonist ivuxolimab in advanced cancers. Background on the study: Three individuals attained partial responses, comprising one hepatocellular carcinoma case and two cutaneous melanoma cases. Broader study findings: The antigens recognized by the expanded peripheral T cells, that is their antigen specificity, were not determined. Clonal expansion was seen in CD4+ and CD8+ blood T cells by week 6 at 0.1 to 3.0 mg/kg.

Worth noting for this clone: What it binds is unknown.

The CDR3 has 15 residues. CDR1 SGHVS and CDR2 FQNEAQ come from the germline V gene. V gave up 3 bases and J gave up 8 bases; unmatched junction bases: 4. Profiling relied on immunoSEQ multiplex PCR, and the TCRdb table lists in-frame clones only, not all of them. This sample has under 20,000 clones; approximately 85% occur once, and the top ten carry around 30%. Sequencing used CD4+ or CD8+ T cells sorted from blood, obtained in a trial of the OX40 agonist ivuxolimab. The chain has TRBV7-8 and TRBJ2-1; 13 bases match TRBD2. The clonotype comes from an adult with an advanced solid tumor such as melanoma, head and neck, liver or kidney cancer. The chain's CDR3 is CASSFTSGGADEQFF. CDR3 coding DNA: TGTGCCAGCAGCTTCACTAGCGGGGGGGCCGATGAGCAGTTCTTC. The full variable domain, with the rest looked up from reference TRBV7-8 and TRBJ2-1, is GAGVSQSPRYKVAKRGQDVALRCDPISGHVSLFWYQQALGQGPEFLTYFQNEAQLDKSGLPSDRFFAERPEGSVSTLKIQRTQQEDSAVYLCASSFTSGGADEQFFGPGTRLTVL.